Given below is one T cell receptor beta chain in context. This sample stems from a study of blood T cell repertoires in COVID-19. About the research overall: The United States, Italy and Spain were the sources of the acute and convalescent COVID-19 samples. PBMCs, B-cell-depleted T cells, or T cells provided the cDNA or gDNA that made up the material.

The method was immunoSEQ multiplex PCR; TCRdb's version includes in-frame clones alone and lacks a portion of them. Here the sample spans more than 25,000 clones, approximately 67% being singletons. This CDR3 region has 15 residues. V was shortened by 7 bases and J by 2 bases, with 18 bases between the two germline ends. Germline loops: CDR1 MDHEN, CDR2 SYDVKM. The receptor comes from a human donor in a cohort sampled during active COVID-19. What was sequenced was peripheral blood. The chain combines TRBV28 with TRBJ2-7, with D possibly TRBD1 on 5 matching bases. The CDR3 reads CASISSPDKTYEQYF. CDR3 coding DNA: TGTGCCAGCATCTCCAGCCCGGACAAGACCTACGAGCAGTACTTC.